The entry below describes one T cell receptor beta chain. Its antigen remains unidentified. Other DNA sequences in this sample translate to the same CDR3. V was shortened by 0 bases and J by 1 base, with 6 bases between the two germline ends. This CDR3 region has 15 residues. Germline assignment: CDR1 LGHNT and CDR2 FRNRAP. These data are taken from a study of graft-versus-host responses after intestinal transplantation. Study findings and constraints: Early post-transplant HvG declines were associated with peak circulating GvH clone levels.

The table came from immunoSEQ multiplex PCR; TCRdb's copy has only in-frame clones and leaves some out. The sample lists 150,000 or so clones, over 90% seen once, with about 0.18% in the top ten. Sequencing was performed on unstimulated CD4+ T cells sorted from spleen or lymph node cells, taken before intestinal transplant. The TCR sequence derives from a human donor who received an intestinal transplant. The chain carries TRBV12-5 and TRBJ2-2; D is unresolved. This chain's CDR3 is CASGLVVGNTGELFF. The CDR3 bases are TGTGCTAGTGGTTTGGTAGTAGGGAACACCGGGGAGCTGTTTTTT.